A selection of T cell receptor beta chains follows, all from one sample in a study of regulatory T cells in long-lasting Graves disease. TCRdb re-derived calls from the multiplex PCR reads in MiXCR, one entry per CDR3 protein. This repertoire shows about 300,000 distinct CDR3 sequences, 15% to 20% found once; its top ten account for less than 40%. Material: peripheral blood mononuclear cells (PBMCs), obtained at new diagnosis, from a patient treated with antithyroid drugs. The receptors were sampled from a female donor with Graves disease. Each CDR3 is given with its conserved first and last residue. Each record gives: D gene, clone size, V gene, J gene, CDR3 DNA, CDR3 protein. D genes are given only for firm matches. The size entry is marked missing in some rows and otherwise reads once, few, many or a size class.

NA,few,TRBV11-3,TRBJ2-7,TGTGCCAGCAGCGGACGGCTATCCTACGAGCAGTACTTC,CASSGRLSYEQYF
NA,many,TRBV4-2,TRBJ2-2,TGTGCCAGCAGCCAAGTGGGCCAGCCCACCGGGGAGCTGTTTTTT,CASSQVGQPTGELFF
TRBD1,few,TRBV5-1,TRBJ1-2,TGCGCCAGCAGCTTCTCCGGACAGGGGTGGCAGGGCTACACCTTC,CASSFSGQGWQGYTF
TRBD2,many,TRBV7-9,TRBJ2-7,TGTGCCAGCAGCTACTGGACTAGCGGTCCCCGGAGAAGCTCCTACGAGCAGTACTTC,CASSYWTSGPRRSSYEQYF
NA,many,TRBV28,TRBJ1-1,TGTGCCAGCAGGGCCGGGACACTCGTTACCCAAGCTTTCTTT,CASRAGTLVTQAFF
TRBD2,many,TRBV20-1,TRBJ2-1,TGCAGTGCTAGAGATAGCGGGACTAGCGGGAGGGTCCAGTTCTTC,CSARDSGTSGRVQFF
NA,many,TRBV11-3,TRBJ2-3,TGTGCCAGCAGCCAAGACACGGTGGTAAATACGCAGTATTTT,CASSQDTVVNTQYF
TRBD2,NA,TRBV6-5,TRBJ2-5,TGTGCCAGCAGTTGGGAGGGGAAAGAGACCCAGTACTTC,CASSWEGKETQYF
TRBD2,many,TRBV12-3/TRBV12-4,TRBJ2-2,TGTGCCAGCATGCCTTCAGGACTAGGAGGAGGGGAGCTGTTTTTT,CASMPSGLGGGELFF
TRBD1,few,TRBV28,TRBJ2-5,TGTGCCAGCAGTGACAGGGTCCAAGAGACCCAGTACTTC,CASSDRVQETQYF
NA,many,TRBV11-3,TRBJ2-7,TGTGCCAGCAGGGGGACGGAGTCCTACGAGCAGTACTTC,CASRGTESYEQYF